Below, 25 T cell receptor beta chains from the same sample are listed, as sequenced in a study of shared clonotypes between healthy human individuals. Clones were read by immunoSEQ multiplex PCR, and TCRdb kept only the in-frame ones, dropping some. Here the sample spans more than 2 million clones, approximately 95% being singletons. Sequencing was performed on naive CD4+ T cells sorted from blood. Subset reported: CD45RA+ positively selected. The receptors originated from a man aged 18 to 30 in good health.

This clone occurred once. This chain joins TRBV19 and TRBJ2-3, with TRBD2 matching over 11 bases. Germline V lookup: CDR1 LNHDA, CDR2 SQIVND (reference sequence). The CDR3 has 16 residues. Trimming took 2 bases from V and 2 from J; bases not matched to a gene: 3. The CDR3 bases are TGTGCCAGTAGTATAACTAGCGGGAGAGTCACAGATACGCAGTATTTT. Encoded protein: CASSITSGRVTDTQYF.

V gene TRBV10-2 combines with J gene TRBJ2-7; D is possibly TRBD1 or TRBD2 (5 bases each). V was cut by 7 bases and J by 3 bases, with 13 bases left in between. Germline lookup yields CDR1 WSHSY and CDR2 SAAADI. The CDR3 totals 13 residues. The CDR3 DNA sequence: TGCGCCAGCACACGGGACGGCGGCTACGAGCAGTACTTC. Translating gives CASTRDGGYEQYF.

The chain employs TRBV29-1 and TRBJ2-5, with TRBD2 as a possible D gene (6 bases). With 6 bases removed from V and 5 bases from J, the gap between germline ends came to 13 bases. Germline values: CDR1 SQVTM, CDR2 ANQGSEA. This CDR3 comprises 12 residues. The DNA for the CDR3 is TGCAGCGTCAATACGGGGGACGAGACCCAGTACTTC. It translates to CSVNTGDETQYF.

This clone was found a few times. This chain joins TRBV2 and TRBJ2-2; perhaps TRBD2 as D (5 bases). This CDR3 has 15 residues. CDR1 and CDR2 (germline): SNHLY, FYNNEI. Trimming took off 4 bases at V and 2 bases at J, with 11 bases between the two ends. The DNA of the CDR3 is TGTGCCAGCAGTGGAGTTAGCGCCAACACCGGGGAGCTGTTTTTT. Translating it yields CASSGVSANTGELFF. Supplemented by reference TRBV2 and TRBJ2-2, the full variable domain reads EPEVTQTPSHQVTQMGQEVILRCVPISNHLYFYWYRQILGQKVEFLVSFYNNEISEKSEIFDDQFSVERPDGSNFTLKIRSTKLEDSAMYFCASSGVSANTGELFFGEGSRLTVL.

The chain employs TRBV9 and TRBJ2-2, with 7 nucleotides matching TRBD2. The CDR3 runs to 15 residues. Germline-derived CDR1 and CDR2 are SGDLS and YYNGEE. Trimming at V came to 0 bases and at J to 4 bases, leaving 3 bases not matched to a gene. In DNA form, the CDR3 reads TGTGCCAGCAGCGTAGGGGAGGGGACCACCGGGGAGCTGTTTTTT. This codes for CASSVGEGTTGELFF.

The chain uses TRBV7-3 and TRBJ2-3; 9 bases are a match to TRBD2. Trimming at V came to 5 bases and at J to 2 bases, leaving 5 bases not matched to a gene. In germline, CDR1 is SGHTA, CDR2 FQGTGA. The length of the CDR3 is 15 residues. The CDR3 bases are TGTGCCAGCAGCGTTAGCGGGGGAACCACAGATACGCAGTATTTT. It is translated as CASSVSGGTTDTQYF.

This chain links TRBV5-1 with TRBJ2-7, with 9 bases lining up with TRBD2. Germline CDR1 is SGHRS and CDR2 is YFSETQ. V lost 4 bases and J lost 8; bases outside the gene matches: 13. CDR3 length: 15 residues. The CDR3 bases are TGCGCCAGCAGCCTCTCATGGACTAGCGTCGAGCAGCAGTACTTC. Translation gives CASSLSWTSVEQQYF. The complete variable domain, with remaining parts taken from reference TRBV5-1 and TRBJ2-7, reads KAGVTQTPRYLIKTRGQQVTLSCSPISGHRSVSWYQQTPGQGLQFLFEYFSETQRNKGNFPGRFSGRQFSNSRSEMNVSTLELGDSALYLCASSLSWTSVEQQYFGPGTRLTVT.

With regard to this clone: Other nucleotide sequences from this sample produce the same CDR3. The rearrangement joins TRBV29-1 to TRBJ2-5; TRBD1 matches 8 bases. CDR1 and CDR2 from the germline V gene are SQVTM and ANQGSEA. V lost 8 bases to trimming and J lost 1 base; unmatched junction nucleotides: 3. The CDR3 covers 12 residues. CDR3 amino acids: CSITGGQETQYF. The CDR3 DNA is TGCAGCATAACAGGGGGCCAAGAGACCCAGTACTTC.

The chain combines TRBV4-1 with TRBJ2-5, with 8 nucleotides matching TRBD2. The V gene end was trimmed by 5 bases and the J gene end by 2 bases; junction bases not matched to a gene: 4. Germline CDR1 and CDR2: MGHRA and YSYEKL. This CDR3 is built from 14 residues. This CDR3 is CASSAPSGQETQYF. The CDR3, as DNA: TGCGCCAGCAGCGCCCCTAGCGGGCAAGAGACCCAGTACTTC.

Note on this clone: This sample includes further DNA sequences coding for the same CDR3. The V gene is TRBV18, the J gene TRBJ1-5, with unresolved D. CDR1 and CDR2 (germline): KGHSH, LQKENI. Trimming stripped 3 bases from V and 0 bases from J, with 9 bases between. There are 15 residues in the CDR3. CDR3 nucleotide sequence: TGTGCCAGCTCACCCGCACTAAATAGCAATCAGCCCCAGCATTTT. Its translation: CASSPALNSNQPQHF.

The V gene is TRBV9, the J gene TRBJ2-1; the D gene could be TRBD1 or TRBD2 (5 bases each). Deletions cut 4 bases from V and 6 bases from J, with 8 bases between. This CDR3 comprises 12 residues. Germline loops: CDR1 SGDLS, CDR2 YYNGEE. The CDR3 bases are TGTGCCAGCAGCCATGGGACCAATGAGCAGTTCTTC. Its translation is CASSHGTNEQFF. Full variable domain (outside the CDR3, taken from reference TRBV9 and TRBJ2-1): DSGVTQTPKHLITATGQRVTLRCSPRSGDLSVYWYQQSLDQGLQFLIQYYNGEERAKGNILERFSAQQFPDLHSELNLSSLELGDSALYFCASSHGTNEQFFGPGTRLTVL.

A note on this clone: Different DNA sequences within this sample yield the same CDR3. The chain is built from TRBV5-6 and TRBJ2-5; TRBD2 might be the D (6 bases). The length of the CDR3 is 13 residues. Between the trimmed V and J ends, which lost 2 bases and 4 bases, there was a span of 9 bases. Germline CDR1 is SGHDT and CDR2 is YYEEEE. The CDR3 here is CASSFIGGETQYF. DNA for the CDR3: TGTGCCAGCAGCTTTATCGGGGGAGAGACCCAGTACTTC.

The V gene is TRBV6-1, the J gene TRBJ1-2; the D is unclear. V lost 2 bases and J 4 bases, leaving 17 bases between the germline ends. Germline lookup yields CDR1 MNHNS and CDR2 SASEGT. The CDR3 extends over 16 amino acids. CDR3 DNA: TGTGCCAGCAGTGAAATCGCCTCAGTGGGGTTCTATGGCTACACCTTC. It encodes CASSEIASVGFYGYTF.

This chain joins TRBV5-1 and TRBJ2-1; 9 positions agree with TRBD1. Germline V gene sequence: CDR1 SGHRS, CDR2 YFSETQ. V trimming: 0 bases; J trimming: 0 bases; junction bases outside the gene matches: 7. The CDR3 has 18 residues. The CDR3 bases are TGCGCCAGCAGCTTGGCCGGACAGGGGTTGATCTCCTACAATGAGCAGTTCTTC. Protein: CASSLAGQGLISYNEQFF.

CDR3 coding DNA: TGTGCCAGCAGTTGGACGGAGGCTAGGGGCTACACCTTC. This gives the protein CASSWTEARGYTF. This rearrangement joins TRBV28 to TRBJ1-2; no clear D gene. V lost 4 bases to trimming and J lost 8 bases, with 14 bases between them. Germline values: CDR1 MDHEN, CDR2 SYDVKM. This CDR3 contains 13 residues.

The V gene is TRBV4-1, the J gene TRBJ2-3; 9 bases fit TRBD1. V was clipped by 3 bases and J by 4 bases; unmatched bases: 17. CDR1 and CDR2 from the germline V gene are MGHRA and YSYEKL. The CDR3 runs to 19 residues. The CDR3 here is CASSQGGAGQGGRADTQYF. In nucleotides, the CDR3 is TGCGCCAGCAGCCAGGGAGGGGCGGGACAGGGAGGTCGTGCAGATACGCAGTATTTT.

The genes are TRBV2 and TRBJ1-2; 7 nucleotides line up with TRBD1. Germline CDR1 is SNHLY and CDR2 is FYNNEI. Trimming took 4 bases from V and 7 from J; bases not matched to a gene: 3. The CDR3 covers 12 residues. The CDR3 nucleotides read TGTGCCAGCAGTGGACAGGGCCTTGGCTACACCTTC. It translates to CASSGQGLGYTF.

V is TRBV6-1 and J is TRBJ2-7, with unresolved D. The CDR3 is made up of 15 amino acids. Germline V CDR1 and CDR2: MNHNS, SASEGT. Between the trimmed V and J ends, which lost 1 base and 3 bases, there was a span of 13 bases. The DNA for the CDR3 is TGTGCCAGCAGTGAAGGCGGTGGATCCTACTACGAGCAGTACTTC. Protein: CASSEGGGSYYEQYF.

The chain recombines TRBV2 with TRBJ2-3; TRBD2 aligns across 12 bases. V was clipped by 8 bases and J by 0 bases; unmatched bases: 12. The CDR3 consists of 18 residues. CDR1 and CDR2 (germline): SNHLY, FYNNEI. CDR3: CASLGRTSGISSTDTQYF. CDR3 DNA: TGTGCCAGCCTTGGGAGGACTAGCGGGATATCTAGCACAGATACGCAGTATTTT. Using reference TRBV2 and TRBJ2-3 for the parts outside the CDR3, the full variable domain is EPEVTQTPSHQVTQMGQEVILRCVPISNHLYFYWYRQILGQKVEFLVSFYNNEISEKSEIFDDQFSVERPDGSNFTLKIRSTKLEDSAMYFCASLGRTSGISSTDTQYFGPGTRLTVL.

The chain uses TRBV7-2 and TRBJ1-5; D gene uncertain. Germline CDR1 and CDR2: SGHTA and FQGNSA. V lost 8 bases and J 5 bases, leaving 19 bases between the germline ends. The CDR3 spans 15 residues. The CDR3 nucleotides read TGTGCCAGCTCTCCCTCCCAAAAGGGCGATCAGCCCCAGCATTTT. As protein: CASSPSQKGDQPQHF. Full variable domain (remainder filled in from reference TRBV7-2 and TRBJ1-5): GAGVSQSPSNKVTEKGKDVELRCDPISGHTALYWYRQSLGQGLEFLIYFQGNSAPDKSGLPSDRFSAERTGGSVSTLTIQRTQQEDSAVYLCASSPSQKGDQPQHFGDGTRLSIL.

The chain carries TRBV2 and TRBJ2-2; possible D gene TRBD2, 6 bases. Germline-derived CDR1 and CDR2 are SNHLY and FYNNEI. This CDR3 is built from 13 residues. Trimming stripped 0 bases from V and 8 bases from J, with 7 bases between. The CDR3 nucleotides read TGTGCCAGCAGTGAAGCAGGGAGGGGGGAGCTGTTTTTT. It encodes CASSEAGRGELFF.

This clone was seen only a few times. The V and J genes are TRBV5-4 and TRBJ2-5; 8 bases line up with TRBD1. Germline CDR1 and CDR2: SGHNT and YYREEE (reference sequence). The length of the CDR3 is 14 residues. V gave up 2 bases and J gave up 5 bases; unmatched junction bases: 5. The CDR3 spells CASSFGRGLETQYF. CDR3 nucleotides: TGTGCCAGCAGCTTCGGCAGGGGGCTTGAGACCCAGTACTTC.

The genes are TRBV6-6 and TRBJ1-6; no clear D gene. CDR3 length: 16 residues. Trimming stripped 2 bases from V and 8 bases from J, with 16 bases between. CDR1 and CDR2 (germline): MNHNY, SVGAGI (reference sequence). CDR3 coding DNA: TGTGCCAGCAGTTACCCGAGACCGGTAGCGGATTCACCCCTCCACTTT. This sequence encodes CASSYPRPVADSPLHF.

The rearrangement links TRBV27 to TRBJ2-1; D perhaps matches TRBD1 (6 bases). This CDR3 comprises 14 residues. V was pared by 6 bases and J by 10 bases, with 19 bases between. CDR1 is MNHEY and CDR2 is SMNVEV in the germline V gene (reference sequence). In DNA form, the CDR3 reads TGTGCCAGCAGCGAACCCAACAGGGTCTACGAGCAGTTCTTC. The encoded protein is CASSEPNRVYEQFF.

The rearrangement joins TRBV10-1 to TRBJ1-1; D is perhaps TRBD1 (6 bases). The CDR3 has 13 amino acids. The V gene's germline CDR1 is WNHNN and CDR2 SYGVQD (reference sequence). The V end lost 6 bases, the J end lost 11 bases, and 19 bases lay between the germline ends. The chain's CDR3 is CASSPDGQRYAFF. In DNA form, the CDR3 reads TGCGCCAGCAGCCCGGACGGACAGCGGTATGCTTTCTTT.